The sequence of this T cell receptor beta chain was determined in a study of long-term antiretroviral therapy in people with HIV. Germline assignment: CDR1 LNHDA and CDR2 SQIVND (reference sequence). V dropped 5 bases and J dropped 4; count of bases not matched to a gene: 4. This CDR3 contains 14 residues. The assay used was immunoSEQ (version v3.0), run at survey level. Sequenced by immunoSEQ multiplex PCR; TCRdb stores in-frame clones only, minus some. Among roughly 16,000 clones listed, approximately 94% were seen once. The chain uses TRBV19 and TRBJ2-7, with 11 bases aligning to TRBD1. The receptor was isolated from a woman aged 45-65 years with HIV. The sample here was unsorted PBMCs, taken approximately 6.4 years after starting antiretroviral therapy. The CDR3 DNA is TGTGCCAGTAGTCCCGGACAGGGGGCGTACGAGCAGTACTTC. Its protein product is CASSPGQGAYEQYF.